This entry features one TCR beta chain sequence. Its target is not known. The primer mix covered 54 TRBV segments and 13 TRBJ segments. The repertoire was sequenced with immunoSEQ multiplex PCR; TCRdb's copy has only in-frame clones and lacks some. The table lists 75,000 to 90,000 clones, about nine tenths of them singletons. The sample is drawn from a study of T cell repertoires and HLA-DP antigens. Study as a whole: The donors, ranging 18-to-29 to 60-to-69 years, included a couple of males and one female. Average DNA input: around 220 ng for CD137+CD4+ sorts, about 1,300 ng pre-culture.

With 0 bases clipped from V and 4 bases from J, the junction kept 9 bases outside the gene matches. The CDR3 contains 17 residues. Sequencing was done on a sample of CD4+ T cells from PBMCs. The V gene is TRBV5-3, the J gene TRBJ2-3; 9 bases are a match to TRBD2. TRBV5-3 qualifies as an ORF whose function is uncertain. This clonotype was sampled from a man aged 45 to 65 in good health and CMV-seronegative. This chain's CDR3 is CARSLAYSSGVSDTQYF. In DNA, the CDR3 is TGTGCCAGAAGCTTGGCCTACTCTAGCGGGGTCTCAGATACGCAGTATTTT.